A single T cell receptor beta chain is shown here with its context. The antigen remains undetermined. Primers included in the PCR were 60 Vbeta and 13 Jbeta primers. Assay: immunoSEQ multiplex PCR; the TCRdb copy retains only in-frame clones and omits some. The data contain about 120,000 clones, over 70% of them singletons. The data belong to a study of cytomegalovirus exposure and HLA in healthy donors. Regarding the study as a whole: Altogether, 160 or so TCR beta chains were recorded as cytomegalovirus-associated. 87-base-pair reads could not separate some V segments, including TRBV6-2 and TRBV6-3.

Germline CDR1 is SGHRS and CDR2 is YFSETQ. The CDR3 loop spans 16 amino acids. V was clipped by 2 bases and J by 6 bases; unmatched bases: 7. The genes are TRBV5-1 and TRBJ2-2, with 10 nucleotides matching TRBD1. Sequenced input: PBMCs. This TCR was sampled from a woman aged 18-30 years in good health and CMV-seronegative. Written as DNA, the CDR3 is TGCGCCAGCAGCTTAGCCGGGACAGGGGTCCCCGGGGAGCTGTTTTTT. This codes for CASSLAGTGVPGELFF.